The present entry profiles one T cell receptor (beta chain) with its context. Peripheral blood was drawn, approximately 9.4 milliliters per donor. The record originates from a study of blood T cells in healthy people across ages. V lost 4 bases, J lost 10 bases, and 12 bases stayed unmatched. Germline CDR1 reads SGHRS; CDR2 reads YFSETQ. The CDR3 spans 16 residues. A second PCR, run for about 7 to 11 cycles, used a sample-barcoded 5' primer plus a J-beta primer mix. A 12-random-nucleotide template-switch adaptor tagged each cDNA molecule. TCRdb reprocessed the 5' RACE reads with MiXCR, giving one entry per CDR3 protein. The sample shows 850,000 to 1,100,000 distinct CDR3 sequences, 35% to 40% of them seen only once.

The J gene is TRBJ2-1, the V gene TRBV5-1; 12 bases map to TRBD2. Input material: blood. The TCR comes from a man aged 18 to 35 in good health. The CDR3 DNA sequence: TGCGCCAGCAGCCACACTTCTAGCGGGGGGGCATGGGAGCAGTTCTTC. This encodes CASSHTSSGGAWEQFF.